These 5 T cell receptor beta chains came from one sample sequenced in a study of cytomegalovirus exposure and HLA in healthy donors. The PCR made use of 60 Vbeta and 13 Jbeta primers. Here immunoSEQ multiplex PCR was the method, and the copy in TCRdb shows in-frame clones only, minus some. The sample records 99,000 or so clones, 65% to 85% being singletons. Sequencing was performed on PBMCs. The receptors were gathered from a young man in good health and CMV-seronegative.

This sequence joins TRBV5-6 and TRBJ2-1, with D possibly being TRBD2 (5 bases). The CDR3 runs to 17 residues. Trimming removed 4 bases at V and 4 bases at J, with 21 bases between. Germline values: CDR1 SGHDT, CDR2 YYEEEE. The CDR3 DNA reads as TGTGCCAGCAGCGCTCAATTAGGAAGCGGACTTTACAATGAGCAGTTCTTC. Translation: CASSAQLGSGLYNEQFF. Variable domain in full (rest from reference TRBV5-6 and TRBJ2-1): DAGVTQSPTHLIKTRGQQVTLRCSPKSGHDTVSWYQQALGQGPQFIFQYYEEEERQRGNFPDRFSGHQFPNYSSELNVNALLLGDSALYLCASSAQLGSGLYNEQFFGPGTRLTVL.

V is TRBV7-9 and J is TRBJ2-7, with a possible D match to TRBD2 (6 bases). V lost 6 bases and J 0 bases, leaving 15 bases between the germline ends. Germline V gives CDR1 SEHNR, CDR2 FQNEAQ (reference sequence). This CDR3 has 15 residues. This CDR3 is CASRPGLLSSYEQYF. In nucleotides, the CDR3 is TGTGCCAGCAGACCGGGACTTCTGAGCTCCTACGAGCAGTACTTC.

The genes are TRBV11-2 and TRBJ2-7; TRBD1 agrees at 9 bases. V shed 7 bases and J 3 bases; nucleotides not matched to a gene: 13. CDR1 and CDR2 from the germline V gene are SGHAT and FQNNGV. This CDR3 has 16 amino acids. The CDR3 loop is CASTGPGQGIGYEQYF. CDR3 bases: TGTGCCAGCACCGGGCCGGGACAGGGAATCGGCTACGAGCAGTACTTC.

J is TRBJ2-5 and V is TRBV5-6, with 8 bases that match TRBD1. The J call is doubtful: the DNA matches TRBJ2-7 better. CDR1 is SGHDT and CDR2 is YYEEEE in the germline V gene. The CDR3 loop spans 14 amino acids. As DNA, the CDR3 is TGTGCCAGCAGTTGGGGACAGGTGATCTACGAGCAGTACTTC. Its protein product is CASSWGQVIYEQYF.

The chain has TRBV13 and TRBJ2-5; the match to TRBD1 covers 9 bases. Germline V gene sequence: CDR1 PRHDT, CDR2 FYEKMQ (reference sequence). V lost 3 bases and J lost 2; bases outside the gene matches: 7. The CDR3 is 16 amino acids. The CDR3: CASSLGGDRAQETQYF. CDR3 in DNA: TGTGCCAGCAGCTTGGGAGGGGACAGGGCTCAAGAGACCCAGTACTTC.